This T cell receptor beta chain was retrieved from a study of blood T cells in healthy people across ages. The CDR3 loop spans 14 amino acids. V was shortened by 7 bases and J by 0 bases, with 13 bases between the two germline ends. Germline CDR1 and CDR2: MNHEY and SVGEGT. Per sample, extraction of total RNA gave at least 5 micrograms in every case. In its sample, this clonotype was seen a few times. What it binds is not known. Combining a sample-barcoded 5' primer with a J-beta primer mix, a second PCR ran for about 6 to 11 cycles. Each cDNA molecule received a tag from a template-switch adaptor that had 12 random nucleotides. Using its own MiXCR run on the 5' RACE reads, TCRdb lists one record per CDR3 protein. Of fewer than 900,000 distinct CDR3 sequences in the sample, more than 40% were seen once. Regarding the study as a whole: Nothing was known about donor CMV status, and this possibly confounded expanded clonotype changes. Researchers said unsorted PBMCs prevented a conclusive naive versus antigen-experienced comparison.

This TCR derives from a woman aged 60-75 years in good health. V is TRBV6-2 or TRBV6-3 and J is TRBJ2-7; D is perhaps TRBD2 (6 bases). What was sequenced was blood. The CDR3, as DNA: TGTGCCAGCACCGACTTCGGGGGCTCCTACGAGCAGTACTTC. Translation gives CASTDFGGSYEQYF.